This T cell receptor (beta chain) was documented in a study of T cells after yellow fever vaccination. Study overall: Preparation of fractions with low cell numbers was performed using SMART-Seq v4 Ultra Low Input. Whole-study findings and limits: Post-booster repertoires contained most primary-vaccination clones again (96% CD4, less than 90% CD8).

Germline V gene data show CDR1 as MGHRA and CDR2 as YSYEKL. This CDR3 is built from 16 residues. Trimming pared 3 bases from V and 2 bases from J, leaving 15 bases between. Each CDR3 protein gets one entry after TCRdb re-called the 5' RACE reads with MiXCR. The data contain under 55,000 distinct CDR3 sequences, around 7% of them singletons. This clonotype originated in a man younger than 30 who received the YFV17D yellow fever vaccine. The sequencing here drew on CD8+ T cells not binding an NS4B(214-222) dextramer, sorted from PBMCs, taken 45 days after the first yellow fever vaccination. The chain carries TRBV4-1 and TRBJ2-3; either TRBD1 or TRBD2 may fit D (6 bases each). The CDR3 sequence: CASSQRGVGSTDTQYF. In nucleotides, the CDR3 is TGCGCCAGCAGCCAGAGGGGGGTAGGTTCCACAGATACGCAGTATTTT.